These T cell receptor beta chains were read from a single sample in a study of shared clonotypes between healthy human individuals. Measured with immunoSEQ multiplex PCR; TCRdb has only the in-frame clones, and not every one. The table includes roughly 2 million clones, around 96% detected once. The sequenced sample was naive CD8+ T cells sorted from blood. These receptors all come from a man aged 18 to 30 in good health. Both conserved end residues are part of each CDR3. D genes are given only for firm matches. Clone size, where shown, is once, few, many, or a class for clones that have expanded.

CDR3 protein	CDR3 DNA	clone size	D gene	V gene	J gene
CASSQNLAGGLYNEQFF	TGCGCCAGCAGCCAGAATCTAGCGGGGGGGCTCTACAATGAGCAGTTCTTC	few	TRBD2	TRBV4-1	TRBJ2-1
CASRPDRSFTEAFF	TGCGCCAGCCGACCGGACAGGTCATTCACTGAAGCTTTCTTT	NA	TRBD1	TRBV5-1	TRBJ1-1
CASRAENTGELFF	TGTGCCTCTCGTGCAGAGAACACCGGGGAGCTGTTTTTT	NA	NA	TRBV30	TRBJ2-2
CASSLTQGSYNEQFF	TGTGCCAGCAGCTTAACTCAGGGGTCCTACAATGAGCAGTTCTTC	NA	NA	TRBV7-3	TRBJ2-1
CASSPVGTAAPYEQYF	TGTGCCAGCAGTCCGGTAGGGACAGCCGCTCCCTACGAGCAGTACTTC	NA	TRBD1	TRBV28	TRBJ2-7
CASSQASSGEDTQYF	TGCGCCAGCAGCCAAGCTTCTAGCGGGGAGGATACGCAGTATTTT	NA	TRBD2	TRBV4-1	TRBJ2-3
CSVEAVTTGGLYGYTF	TGCAGCGTTGAAGCCGTCACGACAGGGGGCTTATACGGCTACACCTTC	NA	TRBD1	TRBV29-1	TRBJ1-2
CSVAVTEYYGYTF	TGCAGCGTCGCCGTGACAGAGTACTATGGCTACACCTTC	NA	NA	TRBV29-1	TRBJ1-2
CASSQDETTTYEQYF	TGCGCCAGCAGCCAAGACGAGACTACCACCTACGAGCAGTACTTC	NA	NA	TRBV4-3	TRBJ2-7
CASSPQDSYEQYF	TGTGCCAGCAGCCCACAGGACAGCTACGAGCAGTACTTC	NA	NA	TRBV7-9	TRBJ2-7
CAIKTGHPNYGYTF	TGTGCCATCAAAACGGGACACCCAAACTATGGCTACACCTTC	NA	NA	TRBV10-3	TRBJ1-2
CASSVYDRAHDGYTF	TGTGCCAGCAGCGTCTATGACAGGGCTCACGATGGCTACACCTTC	NA	TRBD1	TRBV9	TRBJ1-2
CASNRDRGADTQYF	TGTGCCAGCAACAGGGACAGGGGAGCGGATACGCAGTATTTT	NA	TRBD1	TRBV11-1	TRBJ2-3
CASSAGTSGWYEQYF	TGTGCCAGCAGCGCGGGGACTAGCGGGTGGTACGAGCAGTACTTC	NA	TRBD2	TRBV11-2	TRBJ2-7
CASSGTANQPQHF	TGTGCCAGCAGTGGGACAGCAAATCAGCCCCAGCATTTT	NA	NA	TRBV2	TRBJ1-5
CASSEVGAYEQYF	TGTGCCAGCAGTGAAGTCGGAGCCTACGAGCAGTACTTC	NA	NA	TRBV6-1	TRBJ2-7
CASSPSGYEQYF	TGTGCCAGCAGCCCAAGTGGTTACGAGCAGTACTTC	NA	NA	TRBV27	TRBJ2-7
CASSHGQVSSYEQYF	TGCGCCAGCAGCCATGGACAGGTGAGCTCCTACGAGCAGTACTTC	NA	TRBD1	TRBV4-3	TRBJ2-7
CASSQGIEQGYGYTF	TGCGCCAGCAGCCAGGGGATTGAACAGGGCTATGGCTACACCTTC	NA	NA	TRBV4-3	TRBJ1-2
CASNLLDRGPNF	TGTGCCAGCAACTTACTGGACAGGGGGCCGAACTTC	once	TRBD1	TRBV2	TRBJ2-7
CASSNSSYEQYF	TGTGCCAGCAGCAACAGCTCCTACGAGCAGTACTTC	NA	NA	TRBV21-1	TRBJ2-7
CASRLTSGGQETQYF	TGTGCCAGCAGACTGACTAGCGGGGGCCAAGAGACCCAGTACTTC	NA	TRBD2	TRBV6-6	TRBJ2-5